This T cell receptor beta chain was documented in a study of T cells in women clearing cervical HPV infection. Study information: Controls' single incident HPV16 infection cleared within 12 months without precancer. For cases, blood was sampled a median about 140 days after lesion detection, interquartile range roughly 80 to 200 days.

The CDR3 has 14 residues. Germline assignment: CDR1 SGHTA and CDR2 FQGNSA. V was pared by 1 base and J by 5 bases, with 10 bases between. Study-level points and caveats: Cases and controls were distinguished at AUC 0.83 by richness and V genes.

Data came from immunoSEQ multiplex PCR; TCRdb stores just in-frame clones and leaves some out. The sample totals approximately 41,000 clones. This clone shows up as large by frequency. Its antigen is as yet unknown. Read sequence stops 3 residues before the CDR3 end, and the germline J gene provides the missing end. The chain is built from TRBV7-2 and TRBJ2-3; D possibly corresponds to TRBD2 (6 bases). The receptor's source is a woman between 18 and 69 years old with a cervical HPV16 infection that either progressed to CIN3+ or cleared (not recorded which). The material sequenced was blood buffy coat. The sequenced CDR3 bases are TGTGCCAGCAGCTTAGGGGGGGTAGTAGATACG. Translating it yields CASSLGGVVDT. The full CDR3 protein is CASSLGGVVDTQYF. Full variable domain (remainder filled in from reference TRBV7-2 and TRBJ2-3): GAGVSQSPSNKVTEKGKDVELRCDPISGHTALYWYRQSLGQGLEFLIYFQGNSAPDKSGLPSDRFSAERTGGSVSTLTIQRTQQEDSAVYLCASSLGGVVDTQYFGPGTRLTVL.